This is a list of T cell receptor beta chains from one sample in a study of T cells in Graves' hyperthyroidism and ophthalmopathy. TCRdb ran MiXCR on the multiplex PCR reads and lists one entry per CDR3 protein. The data show under 350,000 distinct CDR3 sequences, with under 25% seen just once and around 45% held by the top ten. The sequenced material came from blood. The receptors derive from a woman between 45 and 60 years old with Graves' hyperthyroidism. CDR3s include the opening cysteine and the closing phenylalanine or tryptophan. Each record gives: J gene, V gene, D gene, clone size, CDR3 DNA, CDR3 protein. D genes are given only for firm matches. Only some rows state a clone size, as once, few, many or a class for expanded clones.

>TRBJ2-1|TRBV27|TRBD1|many
TGCGCCAGCAGCTTGGGACAGTCCTACAATGAGCAGTTCTTC
CASSLGQSYNEQFF
>TRBJ2-3|TRBV28|TRBD2|many
TGTGCCAGCAGTTCTAGCGGGACAAGCACAGATACGCAGTATTTT
CASSSSGTSTDTQYF
>TRBJ1-3|TRBV28|NA|few
TGTGCCAGCAGTTCCGGGGGGGCTACAGCTGGAAACACCATATATTTT
CASSSGGATAGNTIYF
>TRBJ1-4|TRBV12-3/TRBV12-4|NA|many
TGTGCCAGCAGTTTGGGACGTATGAATGAAAAACTGTTTTTT
CASSLGRMNEKLFF
>TRBJ2-6|TRBV9|NA|NA
TGTGCCAGTTCAAAAAATACTGGGGCCAACGTCCTGACTTTC
CASSKNTGANVLTF
>TRBJ2-2|TRBV15|NA|many
TGTGCCACCAGCAGAGGCACCGGGGAGCTGTTTTTT
CATSRGTGELFF
>TRBJ1-4|TRBV4-2|NA|NA
TGTGCCAGCAGCCACCTCACAGGGCCCTTAAAGGAAAAACTGTTTTTT
CASSHLTGPLKEKLFF
>TRBJ2-3|TRBV7-9|NA|many
TGTGCCAGCAGCGCCACGGGGCCAGATACGCAGTATTTT
CASSATGPDTQYF
>TRBJ1-5|TRBV5-1|NA|many
TGCGCCAGCAGTCTAGGGGACATAGATCAGCCCCAGCATTTT
CASSLGDIDQPQHF
>TRBJ2-5|TRBV3-1|NA|many
TGTGCCAGCAGCCTATTCAGGGGCCTCCAAGAGACCCAGTACTTC
CASSLFRGLQETQYF
>TRBJ2-7|TRBV29-1|NA|many
TGCAGCGTTGACCGTGGCGGGACCCCAGGCGAGCAGTACTTC
CSVDRGGTPGEQYF
>TRBJ1-6|TRBV2|NA|many
TGTGCCAGCCGACTGGATCATAATTCACCCCTCCACTTT
CASRLDHNSPLHF
>TRBJ1-2|TRBV6-1|NA|NA
TGTGCCAGCACCGGGACCCAGATCTATGGCTACACCTTC
CASTGTQIYGYTF
>TRBJ2-7|TRBV9|TRBD2|few
TGTGCCAGCAGCGTAGATCCCAGCGGGGGGGACGGCGCAGCCTACGAGCAGTACTTC
CASSVDPSGGDGAAYEQYF
>TRBJ2-2|TRBV19|NA|few
TGTGCCAGTAGTCTCCGGGGGTCCGGCACCGGGGAGCTGTTTTTT
CASSLRGSGTGELFF
>TRBJ1-6|TRBV20-1|NA|NA
TGCAGTGCTCACAGGTCCAATTCACCCCTCCACTTT
CSAHRSNSPLHF
>TRBJ2-7|TRBV19|NA|few
TGTGCCAGTAGTAGGGGAGTGAACTACGAGCAGTACTTC
CASSRGVNYEQYF
>TRBJ2-1|TRBV18|NA|many
TGTGCCAGCTCACCTACCCTGACTAGTTCTGACAATGAGCAGTTCTTC
CASSPTLTSSDNEQFF
>TRBJ2-1|TRBV30|TRBD2|many
TGTGCCTGGAGTGGACTAGCAGTATACAATGAGCAGTTCTTC
CAWSGLAVYNEQFF
>TRBJ2-4|TRBV5-1|TRBD1|few
TGCGCCAGCAGTAAGGCACAGGGGGACAAAAACATTCAGTACTTC
CASSKAQGDKNIQYF
>TRBJ2-6|TRBV12-3/TRBV12-4|TRBD1|few
TGTGCCAGCAGTTTAAAGGGGGGACAGGGCAGCTCTGGGGCCAACGTCCTGACTTTC
CASSLKGGQGSSGANVLTF
>TRBJ2-1|TRBV27|NA|many
TGTGCCAGCAGTCGCCACCAAACCGGGACGAGGAATGAGCAGTTCTTC
CASSRHQTGTRNEQFF
>TRBJ2-1|TRBV19|TRBD2|few
TGTGCCAGTTCAAAGACTAGCGGGGGGTTAATGCAGTTCTTC
CASSKTSGGLMQFF
>TRBJ1-1|TRBV11-2|NA|NA
TGTGCCAGCAGCTTCCCCTTCCCGGGCTCCTCAGCTTTCTTT
CASSFPFPGSSAFF
>TRBJ2-7|TRBV6-2/TRBV6-3|NA|few
TGTGCCAGCAGTTATCAACAAGGACTCGAGCAGTACTTC
CASSYQQGLEQYF
>TRBJ2-5|TRBV20-1|NA|many
TGCAGTGCTAGGGCGGAGGTGGGAGAGACCCAGTACTTC
CSARAEVGETQYF
>TRBJ2-7|TRBV3-1|NA|NA
TGTGCCAGCAGCCAAGGACTAGGGAGCTACGAGCAGTACTTC
CASSQGLGSYEQYF
>TRBJ2-7|TRBV20-1|TRBD2|few
TGCAGTTCCCGAAATTTCTCTAGCGGGGGAAACGAGCAGTACTTC
CSSRNFSSGGNEQYF
>TRBJ1-3|TRBV29-1|NA|few
TGCAGCGTTGAATCGGTAGACACCATATATTTT
CSVESVDTIYF
>TRBJ1-1|TRBV10-3|NA|many
TGTGCCATCAGTGGAGGAGGGGGGAACACTGAAGCTTTCTTT
CAISGGGGNTEAFF
>TRBJ1-3|TRBV6-2/TRBV6-3|TRBD1|NA
TGTGCCAGCAGTTTTCAAGGGACAGCTGGAAACACCATATATTTT
CASSFQGTAGNTIYF
>TRBJ1-5|TRBV7-9|NA|NA
TGTGCCAGCAGCTTAGCGAAGGCGGGGCTCCACAATCAGCCCCAGCATTTT
CASSLAKAGLHNQPQHF
>TRBJ2-1|TRBV7-9|NA|NA
TGTGCCAGCAGCTTACCAGGGTTCGATGAGCAGTTCTTC
CASSLPGFDEQFF
>TRBJ1-5|TRBV6-2/TRBV6-3|NA|NA
TGTGCCAGTTCATTTGACTTCGGCGGGGGCGGCAATCAGCCCCAGCATTTT
CASSFDFGGGGNQPQHF
>TRBJ2-5|TRBV20-1|TRBD2|NA
TGCAGCACAGAAGGGGCTAGCGGGAAAGAGACCCAGTACTTC
CSTEGASGKETQYF
>TRBJ1-1|TRBV5-1|TRBD1|many
TGTGCCAGTACAGGGGGCTTGAACACTGAAGCTTTCTTT
CASTGGLNTEAFF
>TRBJ1-1|TRBV7-9|NA|NA
TGTGCCAGCAGCTTCCTACAGGGCTTCAGCACTGAAGCTTTCTTT
CASSFLQGFSTEAFF
>TRBJ2-1|TRBV2|TRBD2|NA
TGTGCCACCCGGACAGGGACTAGCGGGAGGGCCCTCAATGAGCAGTTCTTC
CATRTGTSGRALNEQFF
>TRBJ2-5|TRBV11-3|TRBD2|few
TGTGCCAGCAGCTTAGGCGGGGGTGCAGAGACCCAGTACTTC
CASSLGGGAETQYF
>TRBJ2-7|TRBV10-3|TRBD1|few
TGTGCCATCAGTCGAATAACAGGGGTCGAGCAGTACTTC
CAISRITGVEQYF
>TRBJ2-7|TRBV7-9|TRBD1|NA
TGTGCCAGCAGCACGGGACAGACCAAACCCTACGAGCAGTACTTC
CASSTGQTKPYEQYF
>TRBJ1-2|TRBV20-1|TRBD1|few
TGCAGTGCTAGAGGGGACAGGGGAGGAGGCTACACCTTC
CSARGDRGGGYTF
>TRBJ2-1|TRBV5-1|TRBD2|many
TGCGCCAGCAGCGCGGGACTAGCGCGAACGAGCTCCTACAATGAGCAGTTCTTC
CASSAGLARTSSYNEQFF
>TRBJ2-1|TRBV12-3/TRBV12-4|NA|many
TGTGCCAGCAGTTCAGGACTCAATGAGCAGTTCTTC
CASSSGLNEQFF
>TRBJ1-4|TRBV7-9|NA|NA
TGTGCCAGCAGCCCCGGACAGAAAATTAATGAAAAACTGTTTTTT
CASSPGQKINEKLFF
>TRBJ2-3|TRBV30|NA|many
TGTGCCTGGAGTGTACCGGGATCCACAGATACGCAGTATTTT
CAWSVPGSTDTQYF
>TRBJ2-3|TRBV6-2/TRBV6-3|TRBD2|few
TGTGCCAGCAGTAGGGAGACTAGCGGCTACACAGATACGCAGTATTTT
CASSRETSGYTDTQYF
>TRBJ2-7|TRBV7-9|TRBD1|few
TGTGCCAGCAGCTTAGCCGCGGGACAGGGCTCCTACGAGCAGTACTTC
CASSLAAGQGSYEQYF
>TRBJ1-2|TRBV10-3|NA|NA
TGTGCCATCAGTGAGTCCATAGCGAGACGCCTGTGGTATGGCTACACCTTC
CAISESIARRLWYGYTF
>TRBJ2-7|TRBV28|NA|many
TGTGCCAGCAGTTTAAGGGGGAGGTCACATGAGCAGTACTTC
CASSLRGRSHEQYF
>TRBJ2-2|TRBV14|NA|NA
TGTGCCAGCAGCCAAGTACGGGAGTGGGGGGAGCTGTTTTTT
CASSQVREWGELFF
>TRBJ1-1|TRBV30|NA|many
TGTGCCTGTCGTGATAGTTTGAACACTGAAGCTTTCTTT
CACRDSLNTEAFF
>TRBJ1-1|TRBV3-1|NA|many
TGTGCCAGCAGCCATGGGGAGAACACTGAAGCTTTCTTT
CASSHGENTEAFF